This T cell receptor (beta chain) was identified during a study of blood T cell repertoires in COVID-19. Study-level information: Samples taken during acute and convalescent COVID-19 were collected in the United States, Italy and Spain. T cells, B-cell-depleted T cells, or PBMCs provided the cDNA or gDNA that served as material.

Per the original methods: Estimation of nucleated cell counts relied on the amplification of reference gene primers. Using immunoSEQ multiplex PCR, the repertoire was profiled, and TCRdb retains in-frame clones only, with some absent. For V, J and clone size, that table is used; D and trimming come from the DNA. The sample yields tens of thousands of clones, 84% seen once. There are 16 residues in the CDR3. Germline values: CDR1 LGHDT, CDR2 YNNKEL (reference sequence). The junction had 4 bases not matched to a gene; V was cut back by 0 bases and J by 2 bases. Input material: peripheral blood. The receptor was derived from a human donor in a cohort sampled during active COVID-19. This chain joins TRBV3-1 (or the pseudogene TRBV3-2) and TRBJ2-3; TRBD2 agrees at 8 bases. The chain's CDR3 is CASSQDASGYTDTQYF. The CDR3 nucleotides are TGTGCCAGCAGCCAAGATGCTAGCGGGTACACAGATACGCAGTATTTT.